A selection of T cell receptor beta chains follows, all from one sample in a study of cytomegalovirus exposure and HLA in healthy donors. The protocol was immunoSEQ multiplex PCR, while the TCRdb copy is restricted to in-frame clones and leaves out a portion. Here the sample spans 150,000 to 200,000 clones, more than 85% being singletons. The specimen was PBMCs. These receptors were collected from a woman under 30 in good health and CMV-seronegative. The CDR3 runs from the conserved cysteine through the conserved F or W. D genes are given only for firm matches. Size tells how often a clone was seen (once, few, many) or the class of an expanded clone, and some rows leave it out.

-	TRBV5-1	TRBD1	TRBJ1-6	CASSFGVMGTGQNSPLHF	TGCGCCAGCAGCTTCGGGGTCATGGGGACAGGACAAAATTCACCCCTCCACTTT
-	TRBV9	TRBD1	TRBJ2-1	CASSPQRGQGGNEQFF	TGTGCCAGCAGCCCTCAACGGGGACAGGGGGGCAATGAGCAGTTCTTC
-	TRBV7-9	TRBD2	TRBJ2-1	CASNVRGTSGRNEQFF	TGTGCCAGCAACGTAAGAGGGACTAGCGGGAGAAATGAGCAGTTCTTC
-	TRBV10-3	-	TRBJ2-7	CAISTRPAEGSYEQYF	TGTGCCATCAGCACCCGTCCGGCAGAGGGATCCTACGAGCAGTACTTC
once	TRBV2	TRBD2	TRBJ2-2	CASSQARVRTSGIFNTGELFF	TGTGCCAGCAGTCAAGCTCGGGTCCGGACTAGCGGGATATTTAACACCGGGGAGCTGTTTTTT
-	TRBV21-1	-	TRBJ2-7	CASSKEREGSLSRLSSYEQYF	TGTGCCAGCAGCAAAGAGCGGGAGGGTTCTCTTTCCCGCTTAAGCTCCTACGAGCAGTACTTC
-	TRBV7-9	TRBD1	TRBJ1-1	CASSPGTGGNTEAFF	TGTGCCAGCAGCCCTGGGACAGGGGGAAACACTGAAGCTTTCTTT
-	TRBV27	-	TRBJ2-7	CASSSRQALEQYF	TGTGCCAGCAGTTCCCGGCAGGCTCTCGAGCAGTACTTC
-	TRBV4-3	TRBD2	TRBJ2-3	CASSQDSAGVNTDTQYF	TGCGCCAGCAGCCAAGACAGTGCGGGAGTGAATACAGATACGCAGTATTTT
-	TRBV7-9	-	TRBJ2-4	CASSLMNSLAKNIQYF	TGTGCCAGCAGCTTAATGAACAGCCTAGCCAAAAACATTCAGTACTTC
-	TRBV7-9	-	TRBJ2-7	CASSYAGNYYEQYF	TGTGCCAGCAGCTACGCGGGAAACTATTACGAGCAGTACTTC
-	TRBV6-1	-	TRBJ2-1	CASNPSAGNNEQFF	TGTGCCAGCAACCCTAGCGCGGGAAACAATGAGCAGTTCTTC
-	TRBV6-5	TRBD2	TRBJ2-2	CASRGGGLNTGELFF	TGTGCCAGCAGGGGGGGAGGGTTGAACACCGGGGAGCTGTTTTTT
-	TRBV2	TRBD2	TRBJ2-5	CASNAGGPSETQYF	TGTGCCAGCAACGCGGGAGGGCCCTCGGAGACCCAGTACTTC
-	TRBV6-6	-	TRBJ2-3	CASYGEATDTQYF	TGTGCCAGCTATGGGGAGGCCACAGATACGCAGTATTTT
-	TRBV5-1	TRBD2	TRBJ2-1	CASSWTSGSSYNEQFF	TGCGCCAGCAGCTGGACTAGCGGTAGCTCCTACAATGAGCAGTTCTTC
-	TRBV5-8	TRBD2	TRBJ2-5	CASSLGTGGSETQYF	TGTGCCAGCAGCTTGGGGACGGGAGGGAGCGAGACCCAGTACTTC
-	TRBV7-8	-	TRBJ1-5	CASSLLGPGGQPQHF	TGTGCCAGCAGCTTACTAGGGCCGGGGGGCCAGCCCCAGCATTTT
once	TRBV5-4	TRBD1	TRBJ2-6	CASSRDSLRANVLTF	TGTGCCAGCAGCCGGGACAGCCTTCGGGCCAACGTCCTGACTTTC
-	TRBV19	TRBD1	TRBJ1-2	CASSQQGTNYGYTF	TGTGCCAGTAGTCAACAGGGGACTAACTATGGCTACACCTTC
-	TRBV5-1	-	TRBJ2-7	CASSLDMGQESYEQYF	TGCGCCAGCAGCTTGGATATGGGACAAGAATCCTACGAGCAGTACTTC
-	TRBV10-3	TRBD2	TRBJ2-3	CATATGTSGPTDTQYF	TGTGCCACGGCGACTGGGACTAGCGGACCCACAGATACGCAGTATTTT
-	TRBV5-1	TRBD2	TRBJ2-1	CASRPGLALSSYNEQFF	TGCGCCAGCAGGCCGGGACTAGCGCTTAGCTCCTACAATGAGCAGTTCTTC
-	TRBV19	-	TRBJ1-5	CASSFGPGDNQPQHF	TGTGCCAGCTCATTCGGCCCAGGGGACAATCAGCCCCAGCATTTT
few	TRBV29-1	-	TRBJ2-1	CSAALGAPDEQFF	TGCAGCGCCGCCTTAGGGGCTCCCGATGAGCAGTTCTTC
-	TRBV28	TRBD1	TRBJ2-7	CASSSAGTGEDEQYF	TGTGCCAGCAGTTCAGCAGGGACAGGGGAGGACGAGCAGTACTTC
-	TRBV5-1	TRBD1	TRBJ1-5	CASSQSGTGTQPQHF	TGCGCCAGCAGCCAGTCCGGGACAGGGACCCAGCCCCAGCATTTT
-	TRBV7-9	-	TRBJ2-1	CASSYGGYNEQFF	TGTGCCAGCAGCTACGGGGGTTACAATGAGCAGTTCTTC
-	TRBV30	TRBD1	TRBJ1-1	CAWRGPGQGYTEAFF	TGTGCCTGGAGAGGTCCGGGACAGGGTTACACTGAAGCTTTCTTT
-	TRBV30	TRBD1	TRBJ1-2	CAWGAGTGRDGYTF	TGTGCCTGGGGGGCTGGGACAGGGAGGGATGGCTACACCTTC
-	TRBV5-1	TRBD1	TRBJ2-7	CASSLGTGGYEQYF	TGCGCCAGCAGCTTGGGGACAGGGGGCTACGAGCAGTACTTC
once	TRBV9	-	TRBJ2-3	CASSVERRTDTQYF	TGTGCCAGCAGCGTAGAACGTCGGACAGATACGCAGTATTTT
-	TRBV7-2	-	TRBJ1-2	CASSPWGGDPYGYTF	TGTGCCAGCAGCCCCTGGGGAGGGGACCCCTATGGCTACACCTTC
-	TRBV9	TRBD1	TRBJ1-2	CASSVGTGSDYGYTF	TGTGCCAGCAGCGTGGGGACAGGCTCGGACTATGGCTACACCTTC
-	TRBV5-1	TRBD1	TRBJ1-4	CASSKRTGQIQLFF	TGCGCCAGCAGCAAACGGACAGGACAGATACAACTGTTTTTT
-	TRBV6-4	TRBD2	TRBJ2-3	CASSAGLADTDTQYF	TGTGCCAGCAGCGCGGGACTAGCGGACACAGATACGCAGTATTTT
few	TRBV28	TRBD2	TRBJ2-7	CASSLWAGGAYEQYF	TGTGCCAGCAGTTTATGGGCGGGGGGCGCCTACGAGCAGTACTTC
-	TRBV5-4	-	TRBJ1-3	CASSSPREAGNTIYF	TGTGCCAGCAGCTCCCCCAGGGAAGCTGGAAACACCATATATTTT
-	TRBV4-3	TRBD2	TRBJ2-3	CASSQVLAGAVDTQYF	TGCGCCAGCAGCCAGGTCCTAGCGGGAGCCGTAGATACGCAGTATTTT
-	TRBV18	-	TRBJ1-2	CASSPGQSLGYTF	TGTGCCAGCTCACCAGGGCAGTCACTCGGCTACACCTTC
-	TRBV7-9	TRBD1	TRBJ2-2	CASSPLASGGNTGELFF	TGTGCCAGCAGCCCTCTAGCCTCAGGGGGTAACACCGGGGAGCTGTTTTTT
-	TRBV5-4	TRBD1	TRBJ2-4	CASSGQAGNIQYF	TGTGCCAGCAGCGGACAGGCAGGGAACATTCAGTACTTC